These 23 T cell receptor beta chains were sequenced from one sample in a study of neurological immune-mediated disorders. Specified time point: longitudinal time-point 3. MiXCR, run by TCRdb on the 5' RACE reads, gives a single entry per CDR3 protein. The sample comprises 93,000 or so distinct CDR3 sequences, under 14% of which are singletons, and approximately 3.4% rests with the top ten. The specimen was PBMCs. These receptors originate from a female donor with HTLV-1-associated myelopathy (HAM/TSP).

The rearrangement joins TRBV5-1 to TRBJ1-1; TRBD1 might be the D (6 bases). Germline-derived CDR1 and CDR2 are SGHRS and YFSETQ. Trimming pared 2 bases from V and 5 bases from J, leaving 10 bases between. The CDR3 spans 13 residues. This CDR3 reads CASSLNQGTEAFF. The CDR3 nucleotides read TGCGCCAGCAGCTTAAACCAGGGGACTGAAGCTTTCTTT.

This clonotype has a count of ten or more. The chain combines TRBV5-1 with TRBJ1-3; D uncertain. Trimming removed 3 bases at V and 0 bases at J, with 10 bases between. Germline values: CDR1 SGHRS, CDR2 YFSETQ. This CDR3 has 15 residues. The CDR3 DNA sequence: TGCGCCAGCAGCTCAGACTTGAGCTCTGGAAACACCATATATTTT. This gives the protein CASSSDLSSGNTIYF.

This chain joins TRBV7-3 and TRBJ2-1; TRBD2 might be the D (5 bases). CDR3 length: 17 residues. From germline, CDR1 is SGHTA and CDR2 FQGTGA. V was cut by 4 bases and J by 6 bases, with 22 bases left in between. In nucleotides, the CDR3 is TGTGCCAGCAGCTCCCTCGGTGGAGCGGCCTATTCCAATGAGCAGTTCTTC. Protein: CASSSLGGAAYSNEQFF.

This clonotype appeared many times. This chain links TRBV20-1 with TRBJ2-3; D gene ambiguous. The CDR3 contains 15 residues. Germline V CDR1 and CDR2: DFQATT, SNEGSKA (reference sequence). Trimming cost V 5 bases and J 0 bases, with 15 bases left between them. The CDR3 here is CSACKAVASTDTQYF. The CDR3 DNA reads as TGCAGTGCTTGTAAAGCAGTGGCTAGCACAGATACGCAGTATTTT.

Comments on this clonotype: The junction and the germline gene differ at one end; a read error may be behind it. The rearrangement joins TRBV4-3 to TRBJ2-2; 8 positions agree with TRBD2. The CDR3 has 17 amino acids. Germline V CDR1 and CDR2: LGHNA, YSLEER. For the CDR3, the DNA is TGCGCCAGCAGCCAAGTACGCGGGGGGCCGAACACCGGGGAGCCGTTTTTT. Protein product: CASSQVRGGPNTGEPFF.

In its sample, this clonotype was seen many times. The V gene is TRBV12-3 or TRBV12-4, the J gene TRBJ1-1; 7 nucleotides agree with TRBD1. CDR3 length equals 13 residues. V lost 5 bases, J lost 4 bases, and 4 bases stayed unmatched. The CDR3 protein is CASSRQGSTEAFF. As DNA, the CDR3 is TGTGCCAGCAGTCGACAGGGTAGCACTGAAGCTTTCTTT.

The chain recombines TRBV28 with TRBJ2-7; D remains ambiguous. The germline gives CDR1 MDHEN, CDR2 SYDVKM. The CDR3 consists of 12 residues. Between the trimmed V and J ends, which lost 7 bases and 2 bases, there was a span of 9 bases. Here the CDR3 DNA reads TGTGCCAGCACCACAAGACCCTACGAGCAGTACTTC. Protein: CASTTRPYEQYF.

This clonotype has at least ten counts. J is TRBJ2-1 and V is TRBV5-1; TRBD2 matches 13 bases. There are 18 residues in the CDR3. The J segment lost 3 bases and the V segment lost 3 bases, leaving 9 bases of the junction unmatched. Germline V gives CDR1 SGHRS, CDR2 YFSETQ. CDR3 amino acids: CASSSPTSGGRYYNEQFF. The CDR3 DNA reads TGCGCCAGCAGCTCCCCGACTAGCGGGGGGCGATACTACAATGAGCAGTTCTTC.

In its sample, this clonotype was seen many times. The chain carries TRBV6-5 and TRBJ2-7, with 10 bases that match TRBD1. Germline-derived CDR1 and CDR2 are MNHEY and SVGAGI. This CDR3 region has 14 residues. V shed 6 bases, J shed 3 bases, and the junction held 5 bases outside the gene matches. The CDR3 loop is CASRLDRGIYEQYF. Written as DNA, the CDR3 is TGTGCCAGCAGATTGGACAGGGGGATCTACGAGCAGTACTTC.

This clonotype was recorded a few times. This sequence joins TRBV3-1 and TRBJ2-7; D possibly matches TRBD1 or TRBD2 (6 bases each). The CDR3 is 16 residues long. CDR1 is LGHDT, CDR2 YNNKEL, per germline (reference sequence). Trimming took off 1 base at V and 6 bases at J, with 19 bases between the two ends. For the CDR3, the DNA is TGTGCCAGCAGCCAAGTTAGGGGGGTTCCCCCGGGCGAGCAGTACTTC. It yields the protein CASSQVRGVPPGEQYF.

This clonotype was found many times. The V gene is TRBV27, the J gene TRBJ1-1, with unresolved D. This CDR3 contains 17 residues. Trimming removed 1 base from V and 1 base from J, with 16 bases in between. Germline V gives CDR1 MNHEY, CDR2 SMNVEV (reference sequence). The CDR3 sequence: CASSLLGRKGENTEAFF. For the CDR3, the DNA is TGTGCCAGCAGTTTATTGGGGAGGAAGGGAGAGAACACTGAAGCTTTCTTT.

This clonotype has ten or more counts. The chain joins TRBV5-1 to TRBJ2-2, with 11 bases lining up with TRBD2. This CDR3 is built from 17 residues. Germline values: CDR1 SGHRS, CDR2 YFSETQ. With 5 bases clipped from V and 0 bases from J, the junction kept 6 bases outside the gene matches. In nucleotides, the CDR3 is TGCGCCAGCAGTTTAACTAGCGGGGGATCGAACACCGGGGAGCTGTTTTTT. Amino acids: CASSLTSGGSNTGELFF.

Many counts were recorded for this clonotype. The CDR3 is CASSTDRGTGELFF. The CDR3 nucleotides read TGTGCCAGCAGTACGGACAGGGGCACCGGGGAGCTGTTTTTT. This chain joins TRBV12-3 or TRBV12-4 and TRBJ2-2, with 9 bases identical to TRBD1. V dropped 5 bases and J dropped 4; count of bases not matched to a gene: 2. The CDR3 length is 14 residues.

This clonotype was found a few times. The chain recombines TRBV28 with TRBJ1-1; 8 nucleotides agree with TRBD1. CDR3 length: 16 residues. The V segment lost 4 bases and the J segment 3 bases; nucleotides outside the gene matches: 10. Germline assignment: CDR1 MDHEN and CDR2 SYDVKM. The CDR3 sequence: CASSSSTGTGYTEAFF. DNA of the CDR3: TGTGCCAGCAGTTCCTCGACCGGGACAGGCTACACTGAAGCTTTCTTT. The variable domain in full, with the rest retrieved from reference TRBV28 and TRBJ1-1, is DVKVTQSSRYLVKRTGEKVFLECVQDMDHENMFWYRQDPGLGLRLIYFSYDVKMKEKGDIPEGYSVSREKKERFSLILESASTNQTSMYLCASSSSTGTGYTEAFFGQGTRLTVV.

This clonotype was detected many times. The chain is built from TRBV5-1 and TRBJ2-1, with a tentative D call TRBD2 (5 bases). CDR3 length equals 15 residues. Germline V lookup: CDR1 SGHRS, CDR2 YFSETQ. With 0 bases removed from V and 4 bases from J, the gap between germline ends came to 11 bases. In DNA, the CDR3 is TGCGCCAGCAGCTTGGTAAGCGGCGGGTACAATGAGCAGTTCTTC. It codes for CASSLVSGGYNEQFF.

This clonotype was recorded at least ten times. The chain has TRBV7-8 and TRBJ2-3; 11 nucleotides line up with TRBD1. The CDR3 extends over 15 amino acids. Germline V gene lookup returns CDR1 SGHVS and CDR2 FQNEAQ. Unmatched junction bases numbered 4, after V lost 5 bases and J lost 3 bases. The CDR3, as DNA: TGTGCCAGCAGCGTCCGGGACAGGGGGACAGATACGCAGTATTTT. Amino acids: CASSVRDRGTDTQYF.

Many counts were recorded for this clonotype. V and J are TRBV20-1 and TRBJ2-3, with TRBD2 matching over 12 bases. The V gene end was trimmed by 2 bases and the J gene end by 8 bases; junction bases not matched to a gene: 17. This CDR3 has 18 residues. CDR1 is DFQATT, CDR2 SNEGSKA, per germline (reference sequence). The CDR3 reads CSARRGLAGGPDDVTQYF. The DNA for the CDR3 is TGCAGTGCTAGACGGGGGCTAGCGGGGGGGCCCGATGATGTTACGCAGTATTTT.

This clonotype showed up many times. The CDR3: CASSFGKFGEAFF. The CDR3 nucleotides read TGTGCCAGCAGCTTCGGGAAATTTGGTGAAGCTTTCTTT. This chain joins TRBV11-2 and TRBJ1-1; D unclear. The CDR3 totals 13 residues. CDR1 is SGHAT, CDR2 FQNNGV, per germline. Trimming took off 3 bases at V and 7 bases at J, with 12 bases between the two ends.

This clonotype was seen repeatedly, ten times or more. The chain uses TRBV20-1 and TRBJ2-3; 9 bases are a match to TRBD1. The CDR3 extends over 16 amino acids. V gave up 4 bases and J gave up 4 bases; unmatched junction bases: 12. The germline gives CDR1 DFQATT, CDR2 SNEGSKA (reference sequence). The CDR3 sequence is CSATNTGTGMSDTQYF. The CDR3 coding sequence is TGCAGTGCTACAAATACCGGGACAGGGATGTCAGATACGCAGTATTTT.

This clonotype was seen ten or more times. The rearrangement joins TRBV5-1 to TRBJ1-2, with 10 bases that match TRBD1. Germline assignment: CDR1 SGHRS and CDR2 YFSETQ. J lost 6 bases, V lost 4 bases, and 9 bases had no gene match. The CDR3 runs 15 residues. The CDR3: CASSRRDRGEDGYTF. For the CDR3, the DNA is TGCGCCAGCAGCCGACGGGACAGGGGAGAAGATGGCTACACCTTC. Full variable domain (missing parts from reference TRBV5-1 and TRBJ1-2): KAGVTQTPRYLIKTRGQQVTLSCSPISGHRSVSWYQQTPGQGLQFLFEYFSETQRNKGNFPGRFSGRQFSNSRSEMNVSTLELGDSALYLCASSRRDRGEDGYTFGSGTRLTVV.

Worth noting for this clonotype: A much larger clone lies a single base off, so this may be a read error. The chain recombines TRBV7-2 with TRBJ2-3; 13 bases agree with TRBD2. CDR1 is SGHTA and CDR2 is FQGNSA in the germline V gene. CDR3 length: 16 residues. The CDR3 reads CVSSRTSGGAVDTQYF. In DNA, the CDR3 is TGTGTCAGCAGCCGAACTAGCGGGGGGGCCGTAGATACGCAGTATTTT.

This clonotype was observed at least ten times. The V gene is TRBV10-3, the J gene TRBJ2-7, with 7 nucleotides matching TRBD1. The length of the CDR3 is 13 residues. V shed 10 bases, J shed 0 bases, and the junction held 6 bases outside the gene matches. The germline V gene encodes CDR1 ENHRY and CDR2 SYGVKD. The CDR3: CASRDSGSYEQYF. As DNA, the CDR3 is TGTGCCAGCCGGGACAGCGGCTCCTACGAGCAGTACTTC.

The V call is TRBV27, the J call TRBJ2-4, with D hard to call. Trimming shortened V by 5 bases and J by 2 bases, and 4 bases separated the two germline ends. The CDR3 is 12 amino acids. Germline V gene data show CDR1 as MNHEY and CDR2 as SMNVEV (reference sequence). CDR3: CASSNTKNIQYF. In nucleotides, the CDR3 is TGTGCCAGCAGTAACACCAAAAACATTCAGTACTTC.